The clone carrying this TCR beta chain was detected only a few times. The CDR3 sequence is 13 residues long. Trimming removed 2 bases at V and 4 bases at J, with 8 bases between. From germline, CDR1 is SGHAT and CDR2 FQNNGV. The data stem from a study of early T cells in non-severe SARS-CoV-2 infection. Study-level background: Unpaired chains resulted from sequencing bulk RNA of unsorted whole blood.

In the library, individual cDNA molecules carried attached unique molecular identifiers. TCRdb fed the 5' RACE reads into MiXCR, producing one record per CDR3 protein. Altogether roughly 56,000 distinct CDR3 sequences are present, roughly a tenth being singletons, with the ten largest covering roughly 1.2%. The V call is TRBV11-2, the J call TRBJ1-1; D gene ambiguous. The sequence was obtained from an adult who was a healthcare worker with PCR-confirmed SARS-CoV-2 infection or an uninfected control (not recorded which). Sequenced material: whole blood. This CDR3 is CASSLSGSTEAFF. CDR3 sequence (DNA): TGTGCCAGCAGCTTATCGGGCAGCACTGAAGCTTTCTTT. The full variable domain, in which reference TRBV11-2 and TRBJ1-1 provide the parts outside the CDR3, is EAGVAQSPRYKIIEKRQSVAFWCNPISGHATLYWYQQILGQGPKLLIQFQNNGVVDDSQLPKDRFSAERLKGVDSTLKIQPAKLEDSAVYLCASSLSGSTEAFFGQGTRLTVV.